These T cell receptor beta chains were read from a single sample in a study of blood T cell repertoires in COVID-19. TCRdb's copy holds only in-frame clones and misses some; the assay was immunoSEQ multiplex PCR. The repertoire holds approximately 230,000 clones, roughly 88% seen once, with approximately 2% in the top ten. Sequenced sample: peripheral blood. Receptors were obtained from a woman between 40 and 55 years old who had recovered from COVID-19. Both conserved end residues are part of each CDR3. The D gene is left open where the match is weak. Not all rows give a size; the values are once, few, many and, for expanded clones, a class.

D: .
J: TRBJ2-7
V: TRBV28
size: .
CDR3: CASRRWGKTYEQYF
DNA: TGTGCCAGCCGACGGTGGGGCAAAACCTACGAGCAGTACTTC

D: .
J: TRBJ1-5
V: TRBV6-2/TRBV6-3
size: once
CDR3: CASSRDTSNQPQHF
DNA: TGTGCCAGCAGTAGGGACACCAGCAATCAGCCCCAGCATTTT

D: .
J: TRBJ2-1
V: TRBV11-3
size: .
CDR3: CASSLGQVGNEQFF
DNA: TGTGCCAGCAGCTTAGGTCAGGTCGGCAATGAGCAGTTCTTC

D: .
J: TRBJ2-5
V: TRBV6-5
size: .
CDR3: CATSRGKETQYF
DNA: TGTGCCACCTCGAGGGGGAAAGAGACCCAGTACTTC

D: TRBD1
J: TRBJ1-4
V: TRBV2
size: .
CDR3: CASSPHRTGLSEKLFF
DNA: TGTGCCAGCAGTCCCCATAGGACAGGGCTTAGCGAAAAACTGTTTTTT

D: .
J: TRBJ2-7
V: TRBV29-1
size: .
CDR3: CSVGRGVGYEQYF
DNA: TGCAGCGTTGGGAGGGGAGTGGGGTACGAGCAGTACTTC

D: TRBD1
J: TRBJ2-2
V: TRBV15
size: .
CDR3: CATSRPGQGAPGELFF
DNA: TGTGCCACCAGCAGACCGGGACAGGGGGCTCCCGGGGAGCTGTTTTTT

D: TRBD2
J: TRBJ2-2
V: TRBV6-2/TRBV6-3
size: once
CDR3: CASSYSSGRAVSNTGGLFF
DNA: TGTGCCAGCAGTTACTCTAGCGGGAGGGCCGTGTCGAACACCGGGGGGCTGTTTTTT

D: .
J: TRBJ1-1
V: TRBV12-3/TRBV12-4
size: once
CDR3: CASSSNSNTEAFF
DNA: TGTGCCAGCAGTTCCAATTCGAACACTGAAGCTTTCTTT

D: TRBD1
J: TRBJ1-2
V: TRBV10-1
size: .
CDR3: CASRKRFGQGDEANYGYTF
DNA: TGCGCCAGCAGGAAACGGTTTGGACAGGGGGACGAAGCTAACTATGGCTACACCTTC

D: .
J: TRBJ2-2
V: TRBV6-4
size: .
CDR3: CASGSGKGRTGELFF
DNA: TGTGCCAGCGGGAGTGGCAAGGGTCGTACCGGGGAGCTGTTTTTT

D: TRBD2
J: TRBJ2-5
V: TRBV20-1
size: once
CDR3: CSASPSGETQYF
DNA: TGCAGTGCTAGTCCTAGCGGAGAGACCCAGTACTTC

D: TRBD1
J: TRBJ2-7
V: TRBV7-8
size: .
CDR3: CASSQTGASRGYEQYF
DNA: TGTGCCAGCAGCCAGACAGGGGCGTCAAGAGGGTACGAGCAGTACTTC

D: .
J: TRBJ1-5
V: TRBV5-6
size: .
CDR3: CASSFSGGNGQPQHF
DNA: TGTGCCAGCAGCTTTTCCGGCGGAAATGGGCAGCCCCAGCATTTT

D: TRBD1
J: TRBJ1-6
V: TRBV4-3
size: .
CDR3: CASSLIGTGANSPLHF
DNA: TGCGCCAGCAGCCTAATCGGGACAGGTGCTAATTCACCCCTCCACTTT

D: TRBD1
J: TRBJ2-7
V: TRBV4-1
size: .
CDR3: CASSHPMTGAPYEQYF
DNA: TGCGCCAGCAGCCACCCAATGACAGGGGCTCCCTACGAGCAGTACTTC

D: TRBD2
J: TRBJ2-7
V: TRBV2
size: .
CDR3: CASSEAGDYLNEQYF
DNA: TGTGCCAGCAGTGAAGCGGGGGACTACCTCAACGAGCAGTACTTC

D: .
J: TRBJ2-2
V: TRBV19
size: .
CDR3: CASSIIREGTGMGGELFF
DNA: TGTGCCAGTAGTATAATCCGGGAGGGGACAGGGATGGGCGGGGAGCTGTTTTTT

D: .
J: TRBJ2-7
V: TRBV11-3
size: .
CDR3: CASSLVASSWEQYF
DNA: TGTGCCAGCAGCTTAGTCGCTAGTAGTTGGGAGCAGTACTTC

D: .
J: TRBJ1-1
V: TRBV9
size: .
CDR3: CASTPAAAEGTEAFF
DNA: TGTGCCAGCACCCCAGCGGCAGCCGAAGGGACTGAAGCTTTCTTT

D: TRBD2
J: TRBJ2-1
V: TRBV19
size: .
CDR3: CASSPILTGTRRNEQFF
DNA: TGTGCCAGTAGTCCGATCCTTACCGGGACTAGAAGGAATGAGCAGTTCTTC

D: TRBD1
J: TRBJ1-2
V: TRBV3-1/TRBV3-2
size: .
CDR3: CASSQGQGASYTF
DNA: TGTGCCAGCAGCCAAGGACAGGGAGCTAGCTACACCTTC

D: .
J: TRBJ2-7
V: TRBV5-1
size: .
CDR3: CASSLGGFVNEQYF
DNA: TGCGCCAGCAGCTTGGGAGGGTTCGTCAACGAGCAGTACTTC

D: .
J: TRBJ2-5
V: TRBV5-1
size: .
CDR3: CASSFRGRQETQYF
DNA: TGCGCCAGCAGCTTCCGTGGGCGCCAAGAGACCCAGTACTTC

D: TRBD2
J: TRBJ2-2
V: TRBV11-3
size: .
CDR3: CASSLDVAGTGELFF
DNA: TGTGCCAGCAGTCTAGATGTAGCGGGGACCGGGGAGCTGTTTTTT

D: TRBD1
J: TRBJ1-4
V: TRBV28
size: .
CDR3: CASSLWAGQGLEKLFF
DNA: TGTGCCAGCAGTTTATGGGCCGGACAGGGATTAGAAAAACTGTTTTTT

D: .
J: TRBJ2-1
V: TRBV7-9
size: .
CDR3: CASSLRAGKYNEQFF
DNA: TGTGCCAGCAGCTTAAGGGCGGGAAAATACAATGAGCAGTTCTTC

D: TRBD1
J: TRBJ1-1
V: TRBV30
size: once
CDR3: CAWSRDREAFF
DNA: TGTGCCTGGAGTAGGGACAGGGAAGCTTTCTTT

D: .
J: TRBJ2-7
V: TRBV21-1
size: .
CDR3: CASNSEQYF
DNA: TGTGCCAGCAATAGCGAGCAGTACTTC

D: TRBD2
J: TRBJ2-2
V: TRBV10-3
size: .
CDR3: CAIRPSGAAGELFF
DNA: TGTGCCATCAGGCCTAGCGGGGCGGCTGGGGAGCTGTTTTTT

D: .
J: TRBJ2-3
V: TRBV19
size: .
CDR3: CATQSGYTSTDTQYF
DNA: TGTGCCACCCAGAGCGGGTACACTAGCACAGATACGCAGTATTTT